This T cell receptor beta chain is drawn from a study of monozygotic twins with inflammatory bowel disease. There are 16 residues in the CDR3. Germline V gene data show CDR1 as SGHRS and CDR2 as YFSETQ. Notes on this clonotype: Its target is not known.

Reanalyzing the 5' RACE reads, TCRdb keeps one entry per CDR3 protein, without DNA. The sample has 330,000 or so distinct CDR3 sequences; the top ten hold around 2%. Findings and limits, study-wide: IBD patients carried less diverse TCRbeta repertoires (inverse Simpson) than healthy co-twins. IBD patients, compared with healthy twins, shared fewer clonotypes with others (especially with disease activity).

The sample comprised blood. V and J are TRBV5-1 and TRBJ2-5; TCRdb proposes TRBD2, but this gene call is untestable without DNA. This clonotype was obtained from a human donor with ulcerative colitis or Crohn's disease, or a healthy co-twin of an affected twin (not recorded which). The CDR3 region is CASSFSVSLDGETQYF.